This T cell receptor beta chain came from a study of blood T cells in healthy people across ages. Samples had at least 7 million PBMCs isolated from them. Germline V gene sequence: CDR1 SNHLY, CDR2 FYNNEI. The CDR3 is 13 amino acids. J gave up 3 bases and V 7 bases, and 4 bases lay outside the gene matches. Together with a sample-barcoded 5' primer, a J-beta primer mix was included in a second PCR lasting about 7 to 12 cycles. TCRdb ran MiXCR on the 5' RACE reads and lists one entry per CDR3 protein. The profile shows under 1 million distinct CDR3 sequences, 40% to 50% of them singletons. A remark on this clonotype: The antigen remains unidentified.

Study-level points and caveats: While age rose, TCR beta diversity per million T cells dropped in a roughly linear way.

The rearrangement joins TRBV2 to TRBJ1-2; 8 bases are a match to TRBD1. The sequenced sample was blood. The TCR comes from a man in his 60s in good health. For the CDR3, the DNA is TGTGCCAGCAATAAGGACAGGGACTATGGCTACACCTTC. Protein sequence: CASNKDRDYGYTF.